This T cell receptor beta chain was sequenced during a study of CD8 T cells in Susac syndrome (dated by TCRdb to the late 2010s). In terms of the full investigation: The study used repertoire sequencing to test whether antigen drove CD8+ T cell activation and differentiation in Susac syndrome.

Peripheral blood CD8+ and CD4+ T cells from healthy donors, Susac syndrome patients and multiple sclerosis patients were profiled using high-throughput TCR beta sequencing. The multiple sclerosis controls were treatment-naive patients who had stable or active relapsing-remitting disease and met the revised McDonald criteria. CD8+ TEMRA cells were enriched by FACS, while bulk CD8+ and CD4+ T cells were purified by magnetic negative isolation. Blood was drawn into EDTA tubes, processed within 24 hours, and PBMCs were isolated by density gradient centrifugation. PBMCs intended for TCR sequencing were cryopreserved in liquid nitrogen and thawed later in a water bath at 37 degrees C. The sorted or isolated CD4+, CD8+ and CD8+ TEMRA cells reached a purity of at least 90%. RNA was extracted using the RNeasy kit, and about 0.5 to 1 ug of the RNA was reverse transcribed with random hexamers. The immunoSEQ multiplex PCR assay, which covers 54 Vbeta and 13 Jbeta segments, was used to amplify TCR beta CDR3 regions. To correct PCR amplification bias, a synthetic template baseline was used for both primer optimization and computational correction. In the paper's pipeline: Reads were assigned to V, D and J genes according to IMGT and analyzed in immunoSEQ Analyzer, with only productive sequences retained. Clonality was computed as one minus Shannon entropy normalized by log2 of the number of productive unique sequences. For each patient and control, public and private clones were evaluated among the 100 most prevalent clones. A clone was defined as Susac-specific if it was absent from the healthy and MS cohorts, from 950 to 1,300 published viral clones and from other ImmuneACCESS disease sequences. TCRdb applied fastp at Q25 and MiXCR to the public reads, then kept only in-frame beta chains. CDR3 protein sequences are deduplicated, and each keeps its most common genes and DNA. TCRdb, not the authors, supplied the V and J calls. Counted in this sample were about 140,000 distinct CDR3 sequences; 85% to 95% of them appeared once. Approximately 0.11% of the sample is in the top ten clones.

At the junction V is shortened by 7 bases and J by 6 bases, with 19 bases in between. The CDR3 goes from the cysteine to the phenylalanine over 13 residues. The kept DNA is CDR3 alone, 39 bases in frame from the first base. CDR1 SQVTM and CDR2 ANQGSEA are derived from the germline V gene. General findings and caveats noted by the study authors: The TCR sequencing and HLA analysis was acknowledged to have included a relatively small number of individuals.

Comment on this clonotype: The antigen this receptor binds is unknown. Base quality data are lacking; no much larger clone is found one base away.

The chain is assembled from TRBV29-1 and TRBJ2-7; no D gene call is confident. This clonotype was obtained from a human donor with multiple sclerosis. The sample comprised CD4+ T cells from PBMCs. The CDR3 protein is CSAHKSGWGEQYF. The bases are TGCAGCGCCCACAAGTCGGGCTGGGGCGAGCAGTACTTC.